This T cell receptor beta chain was recorded in a study of T cells in localized non-small cell lung cancer. General study points: Because only a single region of the tumor was sequenced, heterogeneity remains possible. Adjacent lung held a median about 57 of the top 100 tumor clones. Elevated circulating T cell density in blood was associated with longer overall survival.

Turning to this clone: Its antigen remains unknown.

Assay used: immunoSEQ multiplex PCR; TCRdb lists only in-frame clones, some missing. The sample lists 25,000 or so clones, around nine tenths occurring once. CDR1 MDHEN and CDR2 SYDVKM come from the germline V gene. The V and J ends lost 5 bases and 7 bases respectively, with 15 bases between them. CDR3 length: 13 residues. The chain links TRBV28 to TRBJ2-7; no clear D. The sample in question was peripheral blood, obtained before any cancer treatment. This receptor was obtained from a woman aged 40 to 75 with stage I lung adenocarcinoma. CDR3 DNA sequence: TGTGCCAGCAGTCCGCTCCCCAAAGAAGAGCAGTACTTC. Its protein is CASSPLPKEEQYF.